This TCR beta chain was captured in a study of CD8 T cells in ankylosing spondylitis. To note about this clonotype: The antigen is unknown.

TCRdb fed the 5' RACE reads into MiXCR, producing one record per CDR3 protein. Among some 840,000 distinct CDR3 sequences listed, roughly 12% were seen once. Losses at the gene ends were 2 bases for V and 8 bases for J; bases not matched to a gene: 7. Per the germline V gene, CDR1 is SGHTA and CDR2 is FQGNSA. This CDR3 has 14 amino acids. Study conclusions and caveats: Blood from ankylosing spondylitis patients appeared to carry a characteristic eight-variant TCR beta motif.

The source of this sequence is a male donor with ankylosing spondylitis. The rearrangement joins TRBV7-2 to TRBJ2-3, with 7 bases lining up with TRBD2. The sequenced sample consisted of blood, either unsorted or a sorted T cell fraction (not recorded which). The CDR3 here is CASSLSAGELTQYF. CDR3 coding DNA: TGTGCCAGCAGCTTATCGGCGGGAGAGCTTACGCAGTATTTT.